This entry concerns a single TCR beta chain. This record belongs to a study of CD4 and CD8 cells across lung adenocarcinoma regions. Donors had localized lung adenocarcinoma, a non-small cell lung cancer. This CDR3 comprises 17 residues. The germline CDR1 and CDR2 sequences are MNHEY and SMNVEV (reference sequence). TCRdb recomputed calls from the PCR reads with MiXCR, one row per CDR3 protein. The sample yields 5,500 to 7,000 distinct CDR3 sequences, about half seen once. The specimen sequenced was CD8+ T cells from the margin of a lung tumor. The receptor comes from a male donor with lung adenocarcinoma. The CD4 and CD8 labels of this study may be unreliable. This chain links TRBV27 with TRBJ2-2, with D perhaps matching TRBD1 or TRBD2 (5 bases each). The assigned J gene may be wrong: the sequence end matches TRBJ2-3 better. The CDR3 sequence: CASSRGVQAVNTETQYF. CDR3 sequence (DNA): TGTGCCAGCAGCCGGGGCGTCCAGGCGGTGAACACCGAGACGCAGTATTTT.